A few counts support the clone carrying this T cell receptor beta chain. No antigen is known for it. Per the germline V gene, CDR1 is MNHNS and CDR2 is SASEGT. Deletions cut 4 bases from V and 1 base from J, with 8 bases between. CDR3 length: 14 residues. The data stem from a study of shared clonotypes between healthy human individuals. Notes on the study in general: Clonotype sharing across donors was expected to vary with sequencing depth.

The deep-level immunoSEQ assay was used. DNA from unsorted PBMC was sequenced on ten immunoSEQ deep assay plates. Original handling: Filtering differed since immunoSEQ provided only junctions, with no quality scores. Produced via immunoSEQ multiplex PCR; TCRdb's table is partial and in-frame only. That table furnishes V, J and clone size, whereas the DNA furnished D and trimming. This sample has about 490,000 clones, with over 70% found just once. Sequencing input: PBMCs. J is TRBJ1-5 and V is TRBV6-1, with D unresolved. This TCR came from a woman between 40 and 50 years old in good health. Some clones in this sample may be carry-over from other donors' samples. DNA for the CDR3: TGTGCCAGCAGTGGTGACGGGAGCAATCAGCCCCAGCATTTT. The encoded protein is CASSGDGSNQPQHF.